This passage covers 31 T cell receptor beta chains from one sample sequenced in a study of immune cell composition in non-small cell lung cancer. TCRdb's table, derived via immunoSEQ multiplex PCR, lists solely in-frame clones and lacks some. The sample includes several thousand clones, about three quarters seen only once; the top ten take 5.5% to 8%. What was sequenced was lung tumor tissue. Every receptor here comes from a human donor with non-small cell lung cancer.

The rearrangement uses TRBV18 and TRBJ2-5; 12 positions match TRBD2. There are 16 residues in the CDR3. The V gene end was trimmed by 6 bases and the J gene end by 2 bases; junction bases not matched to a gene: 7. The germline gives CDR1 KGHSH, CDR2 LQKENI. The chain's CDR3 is CASSLWTSGAQETQYF. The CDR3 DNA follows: TGTGCCAGCTCCCTTTGGACTAGCGGGGCTCAAGAGACCCAGTACTTC.

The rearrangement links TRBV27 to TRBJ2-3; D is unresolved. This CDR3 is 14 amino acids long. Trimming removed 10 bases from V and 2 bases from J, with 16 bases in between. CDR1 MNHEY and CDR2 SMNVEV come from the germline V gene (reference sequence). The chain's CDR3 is CATSTIADTDTQYF. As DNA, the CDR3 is TGTGCCACCTCAACAATCGCGGACACAGATACGCAGTATTTT.

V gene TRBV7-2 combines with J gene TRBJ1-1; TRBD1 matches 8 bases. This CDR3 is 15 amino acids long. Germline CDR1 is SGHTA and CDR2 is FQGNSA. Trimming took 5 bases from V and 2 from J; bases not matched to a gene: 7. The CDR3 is CASSITGGRNTEAFF. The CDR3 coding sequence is TGTGCCAGCAGCATCACAGGGGGTCGAAACACTGAAGCTTTCTTT.

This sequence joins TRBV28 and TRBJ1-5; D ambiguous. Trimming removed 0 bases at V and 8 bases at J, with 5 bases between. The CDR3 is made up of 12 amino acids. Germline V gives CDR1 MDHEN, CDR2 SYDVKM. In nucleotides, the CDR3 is TGTGCCAGCAGTTTATGGGAGGAGCCCCAGCATTTT. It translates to CASSLWEEPQHF. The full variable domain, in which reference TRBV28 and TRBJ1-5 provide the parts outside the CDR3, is DVKVTQSSRYLVKRTGEKVFLECVQDMDHENMFWYRQDPGLGLRLIYFSYDVKMKEKGDIPEGYSVSREKKERFSLILESASTNQTSMYLCASSLWEEPQHFGDGTRLSIL.

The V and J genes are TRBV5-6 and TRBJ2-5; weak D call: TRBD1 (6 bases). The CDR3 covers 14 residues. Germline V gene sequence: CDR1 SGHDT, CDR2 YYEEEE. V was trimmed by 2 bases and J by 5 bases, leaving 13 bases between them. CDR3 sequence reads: CASSFRAGEETQYF. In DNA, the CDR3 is TGTGCCAGCAGCTTCCGGGCAGGGGAGGAGACCCAGTACTTC.

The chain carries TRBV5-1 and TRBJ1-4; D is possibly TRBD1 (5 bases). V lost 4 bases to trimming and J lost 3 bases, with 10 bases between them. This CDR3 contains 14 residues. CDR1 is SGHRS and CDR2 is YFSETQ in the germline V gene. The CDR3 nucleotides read TGCGCCAGCAGCCAGGGACTATCTAATGAAAAACTGTTTTTT. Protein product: CASSQGLSNEKLFF.

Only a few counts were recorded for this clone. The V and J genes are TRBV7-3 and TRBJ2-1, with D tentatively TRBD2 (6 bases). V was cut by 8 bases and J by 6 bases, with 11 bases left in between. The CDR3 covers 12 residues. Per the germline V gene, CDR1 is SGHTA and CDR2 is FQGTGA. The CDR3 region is CASGVGGNEQFF. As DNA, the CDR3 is TGTGCCAGCGGAGTGGGAGGCAATGAGCAGTTCTTC.

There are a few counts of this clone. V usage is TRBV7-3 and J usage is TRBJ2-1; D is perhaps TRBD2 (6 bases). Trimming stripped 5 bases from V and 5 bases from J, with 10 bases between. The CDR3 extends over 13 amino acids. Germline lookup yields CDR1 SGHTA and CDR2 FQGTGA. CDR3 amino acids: CASSTGVNNEQFF. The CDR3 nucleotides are TGTGCCAGCAGCACGGGAGTAAACAATGAGCAGTTCTTC.

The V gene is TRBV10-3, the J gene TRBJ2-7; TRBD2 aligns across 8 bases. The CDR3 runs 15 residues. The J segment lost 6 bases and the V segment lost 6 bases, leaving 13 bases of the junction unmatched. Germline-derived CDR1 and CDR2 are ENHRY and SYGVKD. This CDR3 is CAIRVAGLEVSEQYF. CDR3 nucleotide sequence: TGTGCCATCAGAGTGGCGGGACTAGAGGTCTCCGAGCAGTACTTC.

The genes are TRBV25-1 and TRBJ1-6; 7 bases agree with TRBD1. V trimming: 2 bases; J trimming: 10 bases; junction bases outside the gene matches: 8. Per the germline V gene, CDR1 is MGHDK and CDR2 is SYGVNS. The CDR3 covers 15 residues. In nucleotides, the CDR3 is TGTGCCAGCAGTGAAACAGGGGAGTTTCGATCACCCCTCCACTTT. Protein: CASSETGEFRSPLHF.

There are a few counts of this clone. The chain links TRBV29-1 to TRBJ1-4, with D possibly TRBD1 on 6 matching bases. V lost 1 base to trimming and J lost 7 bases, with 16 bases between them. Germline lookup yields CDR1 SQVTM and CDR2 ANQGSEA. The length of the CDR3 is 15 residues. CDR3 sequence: CSVEVMSRGGEKLFF. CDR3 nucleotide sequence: TGCAGCGTTGAAGTAATGAGCAGGGGCGGTGAAAAACTGTTTTTT.

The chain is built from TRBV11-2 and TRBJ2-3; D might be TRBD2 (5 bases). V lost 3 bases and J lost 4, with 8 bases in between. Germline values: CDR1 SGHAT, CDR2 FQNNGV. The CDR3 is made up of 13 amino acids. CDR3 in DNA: TGTGCCAGCAGCTTGGTGGGAGCAGATACGCAGTATTTT. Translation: CASSLVGADTQYF.

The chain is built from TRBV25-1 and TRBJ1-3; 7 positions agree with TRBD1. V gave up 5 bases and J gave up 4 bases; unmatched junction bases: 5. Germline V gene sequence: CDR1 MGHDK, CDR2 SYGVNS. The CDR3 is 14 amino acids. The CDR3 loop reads CASSFTGAGNTIYF. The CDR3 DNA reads TGTGCCAGCAGTTTTACAGGGGCCGGAAACACCATATATTTT.

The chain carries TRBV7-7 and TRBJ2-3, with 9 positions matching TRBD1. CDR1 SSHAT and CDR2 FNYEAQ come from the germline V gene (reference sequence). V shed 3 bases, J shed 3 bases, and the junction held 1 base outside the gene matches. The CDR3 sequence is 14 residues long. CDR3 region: CASSFGTGTDTQYF. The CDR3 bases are TGTGCCAGCAGCTTTGGGACAGGGACAGATACGCAGTATTTT. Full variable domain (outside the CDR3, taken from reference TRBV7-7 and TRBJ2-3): GAGVSQSPRYKVTKRGQDVTLRCDPISSHATLYWYQQALGQGPEFLTYFNYEAQPDKSGLPSDRFSAERPEGSISTLTIQRTEQRDSAMYRCASSFGTGTDTQYFGPGTRLTVL.

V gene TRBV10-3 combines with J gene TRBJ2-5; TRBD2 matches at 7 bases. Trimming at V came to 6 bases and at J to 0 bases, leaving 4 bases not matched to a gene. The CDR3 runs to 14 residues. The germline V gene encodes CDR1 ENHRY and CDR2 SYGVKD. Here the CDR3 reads CAIRAGLDQETQYF. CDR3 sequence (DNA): TGTGCCATCAGAGCGGGGCTAGACCAAGAGACCCAGTACTTC.

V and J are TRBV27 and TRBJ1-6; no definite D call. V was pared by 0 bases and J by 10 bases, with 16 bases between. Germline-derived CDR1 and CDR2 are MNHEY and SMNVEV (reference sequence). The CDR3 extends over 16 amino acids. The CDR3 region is CASSLSMSGLGSPLHF. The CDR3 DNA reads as TGTGCCAGCAGTTTATCGATGTCTGGGCTTGGGTCACCCCTCCACTTT.

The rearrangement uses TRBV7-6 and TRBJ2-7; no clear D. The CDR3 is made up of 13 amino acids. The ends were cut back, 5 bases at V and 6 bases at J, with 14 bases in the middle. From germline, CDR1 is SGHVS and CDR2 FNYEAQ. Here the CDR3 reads CASSRSSGAEQYF. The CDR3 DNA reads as TGTGCCAGCAGCCGGAGCTCGGGTGCCGAGCAGTACTTC.

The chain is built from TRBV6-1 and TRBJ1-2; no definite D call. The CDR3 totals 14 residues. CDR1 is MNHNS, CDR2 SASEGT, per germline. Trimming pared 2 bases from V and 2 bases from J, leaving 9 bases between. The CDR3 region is CASSERSQNYGYTF. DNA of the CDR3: TGTGCCAGCAGTGAAAGATCACAGAACTATGGCTACACCTTC.

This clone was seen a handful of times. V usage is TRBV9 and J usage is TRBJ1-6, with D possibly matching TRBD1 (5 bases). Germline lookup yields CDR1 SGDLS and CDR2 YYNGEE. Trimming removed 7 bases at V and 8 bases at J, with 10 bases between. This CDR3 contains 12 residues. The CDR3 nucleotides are TGTGCCAGCGCCGAAGGGGATTCACCCCTCCACTTT. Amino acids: CASAEGDSPLHF.

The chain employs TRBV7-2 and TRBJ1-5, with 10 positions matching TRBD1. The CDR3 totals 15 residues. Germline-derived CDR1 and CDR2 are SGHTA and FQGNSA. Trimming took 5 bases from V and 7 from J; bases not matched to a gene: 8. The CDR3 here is CASSPGQGQGQPQHF. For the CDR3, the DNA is TGTGCCAGCAGCCCGGGACAGGGGCAGGGACAGCCCCAGCATTTT. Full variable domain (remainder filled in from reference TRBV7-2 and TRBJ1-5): GAGVSQSPSNKVTEKGKDVELRCDPISGHTALYWYRQSLGQGLEFLIYFQGNSAPDKSGLPSDRFSAERTGGSVSTLTIQRTQQEDSAVYLCASSPGQGQGQPQHFGDGTRLSIL.

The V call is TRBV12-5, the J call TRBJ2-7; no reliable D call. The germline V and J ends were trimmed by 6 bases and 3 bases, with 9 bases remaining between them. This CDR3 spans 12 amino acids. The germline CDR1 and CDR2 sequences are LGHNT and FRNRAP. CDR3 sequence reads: CASGFEVYEQYF. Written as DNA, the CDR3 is TGTGCTAGTGGGTTTGAGGTCTACGAGCAGTACTTC.

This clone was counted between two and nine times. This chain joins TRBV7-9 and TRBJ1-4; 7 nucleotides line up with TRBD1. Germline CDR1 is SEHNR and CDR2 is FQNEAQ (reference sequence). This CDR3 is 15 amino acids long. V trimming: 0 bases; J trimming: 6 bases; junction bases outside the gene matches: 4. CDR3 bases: TGTGCCAGCAGCTTAGCAGGGACAGCTGATGAAAAACTGTTTTTT. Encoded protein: CASSLAGTADEKLFF.

The CDR3: CASSLGVGALSGNTIYF. CDR3 bases: TGTGCCAGCAGCTTAGGAGTTGGAGCTCTCTCTGGAAACACCATATATTTT. The genes are TRBV7-8 and TRBJ1-3; D unclear. V was cut by 1 base and J by 0 bases, with 13 bases left in between. The germline V gene has CDR1 SGHVS and CDR2 FQNEAQ. The CDR3 sequence is 17 residues long. Supplemented by reference TRBV7-8 and TRBJ1-3, the full variable domain reads GAGVSQSPRYKVAKRGQDVALRCDPISGHVSLFWYQQALGQGPEFLTYFQNEAQLDKSGLPSDRFFAERPEGSVSTLKIQRTQQEDSAVYLCASSLGVGALSGNTIYFGEGSWLTVV.

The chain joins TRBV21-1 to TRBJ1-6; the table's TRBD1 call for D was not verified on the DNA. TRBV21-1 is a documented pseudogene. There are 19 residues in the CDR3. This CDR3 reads CASSKETSGHCSYNSPLHF. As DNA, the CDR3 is TGTGCCAGCAGCAAAGAAACCTCAGGGCATTGCTCCTATAATTCACCCCTCCACTTT.

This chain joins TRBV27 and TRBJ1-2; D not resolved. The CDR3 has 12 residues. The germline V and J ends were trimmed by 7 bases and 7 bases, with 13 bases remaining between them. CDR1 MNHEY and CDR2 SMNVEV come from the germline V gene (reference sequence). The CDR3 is CASTGYAGGYTF. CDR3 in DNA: TGTGCCAGCACAGGTTACGCGGGTGGCTACACCTTC.

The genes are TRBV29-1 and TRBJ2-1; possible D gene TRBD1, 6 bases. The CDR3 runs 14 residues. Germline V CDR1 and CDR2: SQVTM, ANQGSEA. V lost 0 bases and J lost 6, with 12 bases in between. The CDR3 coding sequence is TGCAGCGTTGAAGATCCGGAGACAGGCAATGAGCAGTTCTTC. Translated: CSVEDPETGNEQFF.

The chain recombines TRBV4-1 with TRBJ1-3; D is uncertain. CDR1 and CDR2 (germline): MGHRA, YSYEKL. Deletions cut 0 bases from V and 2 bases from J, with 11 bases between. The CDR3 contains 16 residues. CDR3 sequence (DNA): TGCGCCAGCAGCCAAGATCCAGCGGAGGCTGGAAACACCATATATTTT. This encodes CASSQDPAEAGNTIYF.

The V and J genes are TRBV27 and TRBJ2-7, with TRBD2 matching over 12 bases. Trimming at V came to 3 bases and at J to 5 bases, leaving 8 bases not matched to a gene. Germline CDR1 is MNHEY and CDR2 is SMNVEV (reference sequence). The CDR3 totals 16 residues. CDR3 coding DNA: TGTGCCAGCAGTTTCTCCGGACTAGCGGGATTCAACGAGCAGTACTTC. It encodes CASSFSGLAGFNEQYF.

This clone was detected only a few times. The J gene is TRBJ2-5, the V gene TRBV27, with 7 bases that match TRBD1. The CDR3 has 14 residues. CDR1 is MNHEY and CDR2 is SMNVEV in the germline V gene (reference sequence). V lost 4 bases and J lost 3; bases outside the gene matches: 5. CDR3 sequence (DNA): TGTGCCAGCAGTTACAGGGGTCGGGAAGAGACCCAGTACTTC. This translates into CASSYRGREETQYF.

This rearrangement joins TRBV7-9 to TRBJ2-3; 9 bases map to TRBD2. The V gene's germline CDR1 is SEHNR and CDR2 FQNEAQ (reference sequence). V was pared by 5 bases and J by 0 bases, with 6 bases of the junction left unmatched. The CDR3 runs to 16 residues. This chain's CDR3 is CASSPGLAGSTDTQYF. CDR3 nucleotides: TGTGCCAGCAGCCCCGGGCTAGCGGGAAGCACAGATACGCAGTATTTT.

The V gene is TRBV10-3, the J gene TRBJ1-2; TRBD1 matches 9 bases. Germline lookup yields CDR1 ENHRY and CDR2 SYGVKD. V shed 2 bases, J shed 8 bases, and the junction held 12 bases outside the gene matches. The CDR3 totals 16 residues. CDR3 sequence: CAISEPGTGTEYGYTF. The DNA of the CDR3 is TGTGCCATCAGTGAGCCGGGGACAGGGACTGAGTACGGCTACACCTTC.